The 5 T cell receptor beta chains in this list originate from one sample, sequenced in a study of T cell repertoires in cytomegalovirus infection. TCRdb independently ran MiXCR on the reads; one entry per CDR3 protein. The sample holds around 130,000 distinct CDR3 sequences, 20% to 30% seen once. No cognate antigen is known for these TCRs. The sequencing sample was made of PBMCs, sequenced either directly or after in vitro stimulation (not recorded which). These receptors originate from a human donor in good health (CMV status not recorded). Some clones in this sample may be carry-over from other donors' samples.

The V gene is TRBV2, the J gene TRBJ2-1, with D maybe TRBD1 (6 bases). V was pared by 4 bases and J by 3 bases, with 7 bases between. The V gene's germline CDR1 is SNHLY and CDR2 FYNNEI. This CDR3 is 13 amino acids long. CDR3: CASSVDSYNEQFF. In DNA form, the CDR3 reads TGTGCCAGCAGTGTGGACAGCTACAATGAGCAGTTCTTC.

The rearrangement links TRBV5-5 to TRBJ1-1; D is possibly TRBD1 (5 bases). Trimming pared 4 bases from V and 8 bases from J, leaving 15 bases between. This CDR3 spans 13 amino acids. Germline loops: CDR1 SGHKS, CDR2 YYEKEE (reference sequence). Written as DNA, the CDR3 is TGTGCCAGCAGCCGGTGGGACTGGGGAGAAGCTTTCTTT. Its protein is CASSRWDWGEAFF.

This clonotype was seen ten or more times. The chain combines TRBV6-1 with TRBJ2-7, with D perhaps TRBD1 or TRBD2 (6 bases each). CDR1 is MNHNS, CDR2 SASEGT, per germline. The CDR3 totals 15 residues. V was clipped by 2 bases and J by 1 base, with 12 bases between them. This chain's CDR3 is CASSERLGGSYEQYV. The CDR3 DNA reads TGTGCCAGCAGTGAACGCCTAGGGGGGTCCTACGAGCAGTACGTC.

This clonotype has just a few counts. The chain links TRBV12-3 or TRBV12-4 to TRBJ2-1; D is ambiguous. This CDR3 has 12 amino acids. The V and J ends lost 6 bases and 3 bases respectively, with 6 bases between them. CDR3 sequence (DNA): TGTGCCAGCAGAACCGGCTACAATGAGCAGTTCTTC. This translates into CASRTGYNEQFF.

The V gene is TRBV6-6, the J gene TRBJ2-5; 14 bases agree with TRBD2. The CDR3 spans 15 residues. Germline V lookup: CDR1 MNHNY, CDR2 SVGAGI (reference sequence). V lost 5 bases and J lost 4; bases outside the gene matches: 3. In DNA, the CDR3 is TGTGCCAGCAGTCGGGGACTAGCGGGAGTAGAGACCCAGTACTTC. Amino acids: CASSRGLAGVETQYF.